Shown below are 11 T cell receptor beta chains from a single sample sequenced in a study of T-cell reconstitution after alpha-beta-depleted transplantation in children. Preparing the TCRbeta library involved the use of unique molecular identifiers. TCRdb itself ran the PCR reads through MiXCR, one entry per CDR3 protein. The table has hundreds of thousands of distinct CDR3 sequences, 10% to 15% seen once. The sequenced sample was PBMCs, mostly from graft donor cells, obtained 360 days after TCRalphabeta/CD19-depleted stem cell transplant. These receptors were taken from a male patient between 5 and 17 years old who had a stem cell transplant for acute myeloid leukemia, so the T cells may come from the graft donor.

Only a few counts were recorded for this clonotype. The chain couples TRBV2 to TRBJ1-2, with a weak D call TRBD1 (5 bases). Between the trimmed V and J ends, which lost 3 bases and 3 bases, there was a span of 11 bases. CDR1 is SNHLY, CDR2 FYNNEI, per germline. The CDR3 length is 14 residues. For the CDR3, the DNA is TGTGCCAGCAGTGACGTCCAGGGATACTATGGCTACACCTTC. Protein sequence: CASSDVQGYYGYTF.

This chain connects TRBV5-1 to TRBJ2-2; 10 bases align to TRBD2. Losses at the gene ends were 1 base for V and 7 bases for J; bases not matched to a gene: 4. CDR3 length equals 15 residues. Germline V lookup: CDR1 SGHRS, CDR2 YFSETQ. CDR3: CASSLLAGAVGELFF. The CDR3 coding sequence is TGCGCCAGCAGCTTGCTAGCGGGAGCGGTCGGGGAGCTGTTTTTT.

This clonotype was detected ten times or more. The rearrangement links TRBV28 to TRBJ2-2; 15 positions agree with TRBD2. The CDR3 has 17 amino acids. After removal of 5 bases from V and 6 bases from J, the junction contained 7 bases not matched to a gene. Germline V lookup: CDR1 MDHEN, CDR2 SYDVKM. DNA of the CDR3: TGTGCCAGCAGTGTCGGACTAGCGGGAGGGAAAGCCGGGGAGCTGTTTTTT. This encodes CASSVGLAGGKAGELFF.

This clonotype was observed a few times. This rearrangement joins TRBV28 to TRBJ1-5; D perhaps matches TRBD1 (5 bases). This CDR3 has 15 amino acids. Germline lookup yields CDR1 MDHEN and CDR2 SYDVKM. V lost 5 bases, J lost 0 bases, and 11 bases lay in between. CDR3 residues: CASSTRQISNQPQHF. The DNA for the CDR3 is TGTGCCAGCAGTACGCGACAGATTAGCAATCAGCCCCAGCATTTT.

The chain links TRBV28 to TRBJ2-1; 14 bases map to TRBD2. Germline V gives CDR1 MDHEN, CDR2 SYDVKM. The CDR3 totals 16 residues. J was trimmed by 6 bases and V by 6 bases; bases with no gene match: 7. CDR3 loop: CASRSRGLAGGNEQFF. The CDR3 nucleotides read TGTGCCAGCAGAAGCCGAGGACTAGCGGGAGGCAATGAGCAGTTCTTC.

The chain links TRBV15 to TRBJ2-7; D is ambiguous. The CDR3 totals 13 residues. V shed 0 bases and J shed 7 bases, with 10 bases lying between them. The germline gives CDR1 LNHNV, CDR2 YYDKDF (reference sequence). In DNA form, the CDR3 reads TGTGCCACCAGCAGAGATGGGCTCGTGGAGCAGTACTTC. Translated, it gives CATSRDGLVEQYF. The full variable domain, completed using reference TRBV15 and TRBJ2-7, is DAMVIQNPRYQVTQFGKPVTLSCSQTLNHNVMYWYQQKSSQAPKLLFHYYDKDFNNEADTPDNFQSRRPNTSFCFLDIRSPGLGDTAMYLCATSRDGLVEQYFGPGTRLTVT.

This clonotype was found a few times. V is TRBV7-2 and J is TRBJ2-3; D is possibly TRBD2 (6 bases). This CDR3 has 12 residues. The germline CDR1 and CDR2 sequences are SGHTA and FQGNSA. V lost 8 bases and J 5 bases, leaving 11 bases between the germline ends. CDR3 nucleotide sequence: TGTGCCAGCCGGAGGGCGGGAGATACGCAGTATTTT. As protein: CASRRAGDTQYF.

This clonotype was detected ten times or more. The V call is TRBV7-2, the J call TRBJ2-5, with TRBD2 identical over 8 bases. Germline trimming cut 5 bases from V and 4 bases from J; bases unmatched to any gene: 6. The CDR3 sequence is 14 residues long. Germline assignment: CDR1 SGHTA and CDR2 FQGNSA. Here the CDR3 reads CASSPSGSTETQYF. For the CDR3, the DNA is TGTGCCAGCAGCCCGAGCGGGAGTACAGAGACCCAGTACTTC.

The chain employs TRBV3-1 and TRBJ2-7; 11 bases fit TRBD2. The V gene's germline CDR1 is LGHDT and CDR2 YNNKEL (reference sequence). J gave up 2 bases and V 3 bases, and 15 bases lay outside the gene matches. The CDR3 is 19 residues long. Written as DNA, the CDR3 is TGTGCCAGCAGCCACGATGTTGTCGGACTAGCGGGCCCAGCCTACGAGCAGTACTTC. Protein product: CASSHDVVGLAGPAYEQYF.

This clonotype was detected a few times. The chain uses TRBV7-9 and TRBJ1-3, with TRBD1 as a possible D gene (5 bases). V lost 1 base and J 2 bases, leaving 12 bases between the germline ends. The CDR3 is 16 residues long. Germline V CDR1 and CDR2: SEHNR, FQNEAQ (reference sequence). The CDR3: CASSLVGLRAGNTIYF. CDR3 coding DNA: TGTGCCAGCAGCTTAGTGGGCCTCAGGGCTGGAAACACCATATATTTT.

This clonotype has only a few counts. The chain combines TRBV20-1 with TRBJ1-1; D possibly corresponds to TRBD1 (6 bases). CDR1 and CDR2 (germline): DFQATT, SNEGSKA (reference sequence). V lost 5 bases to trimming and J lost 5 bases, with 9 bases between them. The CDR3 extends over 11 amino acids. The CDR3 spells CSACQGTEAFF. In DNA, the CDR3 is TGCAGTGCTTGCCAGGGGACTGAAGCTTTCTTT.